The clone carrying this T cell receptor beta chain was detected many times. Its cognate antigen is unknown. In building TCR beta libraries, iRepertoire HTBI primers were used together with Arm-PCR of CDR3 regions. TCRdb reprocessed the multiplex PCR reads with MiXCR, giving one entry per CDR3 protein. Of 350,000 to 450,000 distinct CDR3 sequences listed, over 20% were seen once; the top ten hold more than 13%. Trimming shortened V by 2 bases and J by 8 bases, and 9 bases separated the two germline ends. The CDR3 contains 12 residues. Germline CDR1 SEHNR, CDR2 FQNEAQ (reference sequence). These data come from a study of regulatory T cells in long-lasting Graves disease. Study-wide points: The study found TRBV28, TRBJ1-2 and TRBJ2-5 favored in persistent disease. The researchers studied only peripheral blood, not thyroid tissue. Comparison showed that persistent patients shared more public clonotypes (about 3,000) than new patients (approximately 1,000).

Time point denoted: persistent/refractory GD, antithyroid drugs over 5 years with positive TRAb. Extracted RNA from PBMCs served as the source of the TCR library. Specimen: peripheral blood mononuclear cells (PBMCs), collected when the disease was refractory, from a patient treated with antithyroid drugs. The clonotype comes from a female donor with Graves disease. The chain has TRBV7-9 and TRBJ1-1; unclear D gene. The DNA of the CDR3 is TGTGCCAGCAGCTTACGACCTGACGAAGCTTTCTTT. Amino acids: CASSLRPDEAFF.